The following is a TCR beta chain sequence with its context. Its antigen is still unknown. There are no base qualities to consult, and no much larger clone falls within one base. This entry belongs to a study of blood T cell repertoires in COVID-19 (dated by TCRdb to the early 2020s). For the wider study: The collaborator samples originated in the United States, Italy and Spain and spanned the acute and convalescent phases of COVID-19. Nearly every sample came with metadata listing a de-identified subject ID, COVID-19 status, age in years and sex. The repertoires were released in a freely available public database intended as a resource for research on the immune response to SARS-CoV-2. Samples came from the ongoing ImmuneRACE study (first 160 participants) plus 1,254 subjects from 6 global collaborators. Where HLA class I and class II types were available, the types were taken from metadata supplied by the sample provider, not from assay-based typing. Deeply sampled blood TCRbeta repertoires from subjects exposed to, actively infected with, or recovered from COVID-19 were included in the dataset. The prospective study material was composed of cDNA or gDNA derived from T cells, B-cell-depleted T cells, or PBMCs. Overall study outcomes, separate from this receptor: The amount of clinical and demographic metadata varied by source and participant and was provided uncurated.

Collaborating institutions collected whole blood in K2EDTA tubes following their own protocols. For TCRbeta analysis, collaborators shipped samples as frozen whole blood, isolated PBMCs, or DNA extracted from either of those sample types. TCRbeta CDR3 regions were amplified from genomic DNA using the immunoSEQ Assay, a bias-controlled multiplex PCR. The paper's processing steps were these. The number of nucleated cells in each sample was estimated by amplification of reference gene primers within the assay. To quantify the absolute abundance of each unique TCRbeta CDR3 rearrangement, sequence reads were collapsed and filtered. Productive Simpson clonality was computed per sample as the square root of Simpson's diversity index over productive rearrangements. This is the immuneACCESS table as TCRdb keeps it, with only in-frame sequences that have V and J called. A part of the clones is gone; compared with another copy, unresolved V genes explain less than half, and the rest is unexplained. That table supplies the V and J calls and clone size; D and trimming were determined from the DNA. Here the sample has 190,000 or so clones; about 90% occur a single time. 0.78% of the sample lies in the top ten.

Sequencing was carried out using peripheral blood. The sequence was collected from a woman between 65 and 79 years old with acute or convalescent COVID-19.

The CDR3 protein is CASSPGGGGRTEAFF. The nucleotides are TGCGCCAGCAGCCCGGGAGGTGGGGGTCGGACTGAAGCTTTCTTT. The chain is assembled from TRBV5-1 and TRBJ1-1, and the D gene may be TRBD1, 5 bases matching. A distance of 18 bases separates the germline ends of V and J, which lose 4 bases and 5 bases respectively. CDR1 and CDR2 were assigned from the germline V gene as SGHRS and YFSETQ. Its CDR3 holds 15 amino acids, cysteine through phenylalanine. Only the CDR3 DNA stays, 45 bases, in frame from base 1.